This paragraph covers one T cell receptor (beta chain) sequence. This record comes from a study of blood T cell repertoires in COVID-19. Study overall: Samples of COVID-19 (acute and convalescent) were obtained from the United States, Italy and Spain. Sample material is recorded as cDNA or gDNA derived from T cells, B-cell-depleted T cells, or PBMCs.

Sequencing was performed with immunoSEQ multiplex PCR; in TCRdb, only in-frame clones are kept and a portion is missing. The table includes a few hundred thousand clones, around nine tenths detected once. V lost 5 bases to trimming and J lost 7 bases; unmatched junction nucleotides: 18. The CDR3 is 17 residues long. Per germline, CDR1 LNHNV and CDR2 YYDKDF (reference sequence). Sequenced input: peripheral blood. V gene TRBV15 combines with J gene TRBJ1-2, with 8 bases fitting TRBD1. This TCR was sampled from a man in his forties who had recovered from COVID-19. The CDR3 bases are TGTGCCACCAGCCCGCGGGGGGGGGTGACAGGGGCCAGTGGCTACACCTTC. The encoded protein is CATSPRGGVTGASGYTF.